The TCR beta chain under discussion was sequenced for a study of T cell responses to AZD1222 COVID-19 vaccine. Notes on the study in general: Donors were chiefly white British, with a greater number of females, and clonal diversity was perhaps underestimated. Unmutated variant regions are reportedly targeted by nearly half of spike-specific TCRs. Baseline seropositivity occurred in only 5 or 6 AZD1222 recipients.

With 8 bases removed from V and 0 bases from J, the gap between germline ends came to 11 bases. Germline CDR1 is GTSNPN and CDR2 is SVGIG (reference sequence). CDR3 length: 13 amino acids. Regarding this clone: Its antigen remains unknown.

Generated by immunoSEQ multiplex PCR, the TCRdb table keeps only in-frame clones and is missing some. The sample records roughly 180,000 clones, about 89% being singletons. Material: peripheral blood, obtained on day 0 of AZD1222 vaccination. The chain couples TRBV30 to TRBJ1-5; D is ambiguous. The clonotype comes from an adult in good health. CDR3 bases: TGTGCCACGAGCGCGGGTAGCAATCAGCCCCAGCATTTT. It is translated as CATSAGSNQPQHF.